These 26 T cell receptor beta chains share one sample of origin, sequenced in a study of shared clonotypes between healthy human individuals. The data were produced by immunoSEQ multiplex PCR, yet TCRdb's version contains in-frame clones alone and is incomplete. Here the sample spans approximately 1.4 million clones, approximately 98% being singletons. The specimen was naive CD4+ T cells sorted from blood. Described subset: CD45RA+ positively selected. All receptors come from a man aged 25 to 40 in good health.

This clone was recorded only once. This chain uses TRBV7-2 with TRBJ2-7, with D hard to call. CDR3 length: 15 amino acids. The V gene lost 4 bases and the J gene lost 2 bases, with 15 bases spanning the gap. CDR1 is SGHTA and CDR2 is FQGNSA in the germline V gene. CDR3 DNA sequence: TGTGCCAGCAGCTCCCCGGCCCGGGCCGCCTACGAGCAGTACTTC. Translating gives CASSSPARAAYEQYF.

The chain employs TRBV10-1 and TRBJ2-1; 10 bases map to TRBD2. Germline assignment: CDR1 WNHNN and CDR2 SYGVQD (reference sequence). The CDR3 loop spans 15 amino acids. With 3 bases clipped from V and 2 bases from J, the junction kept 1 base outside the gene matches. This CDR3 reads CASSESGRAYNEQFF. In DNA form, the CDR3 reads TGCGCCAGCAGTGAAAGCGGGAGGGCCTACAATGAGCAGTTCTTC.

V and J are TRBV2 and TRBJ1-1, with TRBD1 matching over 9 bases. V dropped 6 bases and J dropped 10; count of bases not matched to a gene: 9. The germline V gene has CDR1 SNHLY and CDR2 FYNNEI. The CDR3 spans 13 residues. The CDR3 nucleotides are TGTGCCAGCAGGACGACAGGGGGGTATCGAGCTTTCTTT. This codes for CASRTTGGYRAFF.

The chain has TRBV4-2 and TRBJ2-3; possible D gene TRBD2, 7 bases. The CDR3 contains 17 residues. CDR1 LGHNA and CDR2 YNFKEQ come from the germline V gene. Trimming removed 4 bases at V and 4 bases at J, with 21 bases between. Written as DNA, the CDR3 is TGTGCCAGCAGCCCCCCTGGGGGCGGGAGCCCATCAGATACGCAGTATTTT. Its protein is CASSPPGGGSPSDTQYF.

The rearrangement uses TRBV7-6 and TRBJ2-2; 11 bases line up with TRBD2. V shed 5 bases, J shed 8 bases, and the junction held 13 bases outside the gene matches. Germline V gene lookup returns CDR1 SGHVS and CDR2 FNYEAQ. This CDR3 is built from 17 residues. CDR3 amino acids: CASSQGLAGPGGGELFF. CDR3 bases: TGTGCCAGCAGCCAAGGACTAGCGGGCCCGGGGGGTGGGGAGCTGTTTTTT. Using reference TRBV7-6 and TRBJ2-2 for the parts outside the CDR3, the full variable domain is GAGVSQSPRYKVTKRGQDVALRCDPISGHVSLYWYRQALGQGPEFLTYFNYEAQQDKSGLPNDRFSAERPEGSISTLTIQRTEQRDSAMYRCASSQGLAGPGGGELFFGEGSRLTVL.

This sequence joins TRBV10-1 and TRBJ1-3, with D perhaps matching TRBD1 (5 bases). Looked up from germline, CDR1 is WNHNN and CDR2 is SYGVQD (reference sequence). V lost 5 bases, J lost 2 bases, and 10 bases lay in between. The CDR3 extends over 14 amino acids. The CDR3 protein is CASSSGAAGNTIYF. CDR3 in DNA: TGCGCCAGCAGTTCCGGGGCAGCTGGAAACACCATATATTTT.

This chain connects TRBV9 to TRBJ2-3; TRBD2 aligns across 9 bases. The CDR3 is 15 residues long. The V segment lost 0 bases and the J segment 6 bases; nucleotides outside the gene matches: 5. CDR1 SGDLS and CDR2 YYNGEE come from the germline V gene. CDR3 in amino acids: CASSVAPSGTDTQYF. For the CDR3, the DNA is TGTGCCAGCAGCGTAGCGCCTAGCGGGACCGATACGCAGTATTTT.

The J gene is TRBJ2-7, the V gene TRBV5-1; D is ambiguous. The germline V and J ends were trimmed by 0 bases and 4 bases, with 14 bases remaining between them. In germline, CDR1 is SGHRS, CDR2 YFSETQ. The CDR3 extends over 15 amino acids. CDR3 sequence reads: CASSLDEGLSYEQYF. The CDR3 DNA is TGCGCCAGCAGCTTGGACGAAGGGCTATCTTACGAGCAGTACTTC.

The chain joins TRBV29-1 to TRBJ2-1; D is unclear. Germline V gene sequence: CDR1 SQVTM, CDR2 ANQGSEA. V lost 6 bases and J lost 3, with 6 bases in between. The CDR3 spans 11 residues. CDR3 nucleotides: TGCAGCGTCTATAACTACAATGAGCAGTTCTTC. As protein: CSVYNYNEQFF.

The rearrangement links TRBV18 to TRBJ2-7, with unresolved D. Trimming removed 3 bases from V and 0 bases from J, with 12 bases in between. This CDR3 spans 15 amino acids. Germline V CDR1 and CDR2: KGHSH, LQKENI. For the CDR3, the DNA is TGTGCCAGCTCACCTCGTGGGCGGAACTCCTACGAGCAGTACTTC. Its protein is CASSPRGRNSYEQYF.

This CDR3 reads CASSSTSGLRTGELFF. CDR3 nucleotides: TGCGCCAGCAGCTCCACGTCGGGTTTGAGGACCGGGGAGCTGTTTTTT. V and J are TRBV5-1 and TRBJ2-2; D not resolved. CDR1 is SGHRS, CDR2 YFSETQ, per germline. This CDR3 is 16 amino acids long. V lost 3 bases and J lost 5, with 17 bases in between. Full variable domain (missing parts from reference TRBV5-1 and TRBJ2-2): KAGVTQTPRYLIKTRGQQVTLSCSPISGHRSVSWYQQTPGQGLQFLFEYFSETQRNKGNFPGRFSGRQFSNSRSEMNVSTLELGDSALYLCASSSTSGLRTGELFFGEGSRLTVL.

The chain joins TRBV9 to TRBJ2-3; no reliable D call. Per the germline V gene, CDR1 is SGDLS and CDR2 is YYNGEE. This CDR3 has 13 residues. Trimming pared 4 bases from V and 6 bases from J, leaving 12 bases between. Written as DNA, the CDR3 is TGTGCCAGCAGCCAGGACCAAACGGATACGCAGTATTTT. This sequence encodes CASSQDQTDTQYF.

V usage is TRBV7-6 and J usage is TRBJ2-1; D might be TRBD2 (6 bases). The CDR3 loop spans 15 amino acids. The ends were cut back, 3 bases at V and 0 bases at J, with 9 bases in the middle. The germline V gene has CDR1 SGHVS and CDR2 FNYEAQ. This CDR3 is CASSFGGSSYNEQFF. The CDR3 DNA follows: TGTGCCAGCAGCTTTGGGGGGAGCTCCTACAATGAGCAGTTCTTC.

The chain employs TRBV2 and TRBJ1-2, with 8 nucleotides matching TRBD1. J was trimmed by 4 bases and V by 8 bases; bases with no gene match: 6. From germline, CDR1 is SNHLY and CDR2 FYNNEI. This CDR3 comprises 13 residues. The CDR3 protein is CASPGQGSYGYTF. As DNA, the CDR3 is TGTGCCAGCCCCGGACAGGGAAGCTATGGCTACACCTTC.

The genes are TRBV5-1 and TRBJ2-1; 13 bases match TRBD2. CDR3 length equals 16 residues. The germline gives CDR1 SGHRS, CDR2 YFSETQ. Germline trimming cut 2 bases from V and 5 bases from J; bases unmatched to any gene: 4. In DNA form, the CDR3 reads TGCGCCAGCAGCTTCTGGACTAGCGGGAGACACAATGAGCAGTTCTTC. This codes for CASSFWTSGRHNEQFF.

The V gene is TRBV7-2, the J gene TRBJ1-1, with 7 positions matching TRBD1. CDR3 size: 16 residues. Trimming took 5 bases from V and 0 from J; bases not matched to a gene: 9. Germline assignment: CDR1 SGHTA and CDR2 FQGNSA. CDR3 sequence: CASSPGPGQMNTEAFF. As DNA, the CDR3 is TGTGCCAGCAGCCCAGGACCGGGACAGATGAACACTGAAGCTTTCTTT. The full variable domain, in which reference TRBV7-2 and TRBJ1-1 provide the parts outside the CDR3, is GAGVSQSPSNKVTEKGKDVELRCDPISGHTALYWYRQSLGQGLEFLIYFQGNSAPDKSGLPSDRFSAERTGGSVSTLTIQRTQQEDSAVYLCASSPGPGQMNTEAFFGQGTRLTVV.

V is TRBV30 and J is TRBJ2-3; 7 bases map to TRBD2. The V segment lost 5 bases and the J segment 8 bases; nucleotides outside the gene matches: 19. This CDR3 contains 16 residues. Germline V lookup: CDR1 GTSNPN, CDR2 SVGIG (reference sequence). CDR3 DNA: TGTGCCTGGCGATCCGGGACTCCAGTGTTAGCGGGTACGCAGTATTTT. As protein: CAWRSGTPVLAGTQYF.

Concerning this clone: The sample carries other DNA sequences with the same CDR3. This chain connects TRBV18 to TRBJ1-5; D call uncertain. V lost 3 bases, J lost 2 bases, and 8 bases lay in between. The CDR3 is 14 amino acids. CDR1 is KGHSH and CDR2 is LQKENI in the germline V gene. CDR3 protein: CASSPGSGNQPQHF. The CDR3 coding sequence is TGTGCCAGCTCACCGGGGTCTGGCAATCAGCCCCAGCATTTT.

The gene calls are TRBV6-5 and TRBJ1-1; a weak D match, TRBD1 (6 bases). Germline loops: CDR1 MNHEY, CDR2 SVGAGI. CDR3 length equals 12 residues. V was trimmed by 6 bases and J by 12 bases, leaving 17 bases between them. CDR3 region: CASSRPDSGTFF. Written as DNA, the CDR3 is TGTGCCAGCAGCCGACCGGACAGCGGAACTTTCTTT.

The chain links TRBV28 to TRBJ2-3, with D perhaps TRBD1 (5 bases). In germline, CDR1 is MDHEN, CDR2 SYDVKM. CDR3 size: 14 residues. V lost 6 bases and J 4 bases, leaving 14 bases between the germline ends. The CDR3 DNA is TGTGCCAGCAGGACAGCCTTGGTTTCAGATACGCAGTATTTT. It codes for CASRTALVSDTQYF.

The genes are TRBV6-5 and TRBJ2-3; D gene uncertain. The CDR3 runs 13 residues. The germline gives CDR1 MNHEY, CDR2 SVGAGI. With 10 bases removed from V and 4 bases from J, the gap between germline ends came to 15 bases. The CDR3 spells CATWVQAADTQYF. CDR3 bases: TGTGCCACCTGGGTTCAGGCGGCAGATACGCAGTATTTT.

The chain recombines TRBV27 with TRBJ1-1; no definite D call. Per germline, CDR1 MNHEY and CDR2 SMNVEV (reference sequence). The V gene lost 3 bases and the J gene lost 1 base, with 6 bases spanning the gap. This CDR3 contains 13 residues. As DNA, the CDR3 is TGTGCCAGCAGTTTTGACAAGAACACTGAAGCTTTCTTT. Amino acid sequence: CASSFDKNTEAFF.

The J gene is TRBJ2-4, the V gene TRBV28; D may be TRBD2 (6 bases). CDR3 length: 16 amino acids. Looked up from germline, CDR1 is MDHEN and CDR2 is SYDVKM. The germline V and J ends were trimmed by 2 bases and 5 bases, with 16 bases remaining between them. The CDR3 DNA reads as TGTGCCAGCAGTTTAGGACCCCAGCGGGTCCAAAACATTCAGTACTTC. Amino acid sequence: CASSLGPQRVQNIQYF.

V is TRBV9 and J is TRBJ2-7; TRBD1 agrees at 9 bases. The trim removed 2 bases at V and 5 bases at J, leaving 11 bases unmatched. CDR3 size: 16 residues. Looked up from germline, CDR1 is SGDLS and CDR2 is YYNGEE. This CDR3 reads CASSVSGQGAPNEQYF. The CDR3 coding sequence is TGTGCCAGCAGCGTTTCGGGACAGGGAGCCCCCAACGAGCAGTACTTC.

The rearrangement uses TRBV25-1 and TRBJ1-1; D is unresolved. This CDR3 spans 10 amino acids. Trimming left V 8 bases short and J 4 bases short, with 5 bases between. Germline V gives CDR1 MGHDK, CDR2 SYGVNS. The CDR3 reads CASAGTEAFF. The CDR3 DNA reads TGTGCCAGCGCGGGCACTGAAGCTTTCTTT.

The CDR3: CASRRTGWGYTF. The DNA for the CDR3 is TGTGCCAGCAGACGAACAGGGTGGGGCTACACCTTC. The rearrangement joins TRBV7-9 to TRBJ1-2, with a tentative D call TRBD1 (6 bases). Germline V gene data show CDR1 as SEHNR and CDR2 as FQNEAQ (reference sequence). Trimming pared 6 bases from V and 8 bases from J, leaving 13 bases between. The CDR3 has 12 amino acids.